A single T cell receptor beta chain is shown here with its context. Which antigen it targets is not known. Base qualities are not at hand, and no much larger clone is one base apart. This record comes from a study of T cell changes during pregnancy in multiple sclerosis (dated by TCRdb to between 2018 and 2021). A note on the overall study: Changes in the T cell repertoire over the course of pregnancy were examined in this study in women with multiple sclerosis.

Library construction relied on the immunoSEQ multiplex PCR assay. TCRdb holds this immuneACCESS table with in-frame rearrangements only. Some clones are missing; in checked studies, unresolved V genes explain under half, and the rest has no known cause. The sample table records 95,000 to 150,000 clones; approximately 93% of these occur just once. The ten largest clones represent around 6% of the sample. The germline V gene (reference sequence) gives CDR1 as MNHNY and CDR2 as SVGAGI. The germline V end is reduced by 6 bases and the J end by 8 bases; junction bases left unmatched: 9. CDR3 length: 14 amino acids, cysteine to phenylalanine. Just CDR3 DNA is preserved here, 42 bases in frame from base 1.

Sequences were derived from peripheral blood, sampled before pregnancy. The V gene is TRBV6-6 and the J gene is TRBJ2-1; 8 middle bases align to TRBD2. The receptor was derived from a female donor with multiple sclerosis, enrolled in a pregnancy study. DNA sequence: TGTGCCAGCAGGCAGAGCGGGAGTCCGGATGAGCAGTTCTTC. Translated, this gives CASRQSGSPDEQFF.